One sample yielded the 28 T cell receptor beta chains listed below, sequenced in a study of blood T cell repertoires in COVID-19. Using immunoSEQ multiplex PCR, the repertoire was profiled, and TCRdb retains in-frame clones only, with some absent. The data show 140,000 to 150,000 clones, 70% to 90% seen once. The sequenced sample consisted of peripheral blood. The receptors were sampled from a woman aged 45 to 65 with acute or convalescent COVID-19.

This clone has just one count. This sequence joins TRBV28 and TRBJ1-2; D possibly corresponds to TRBD1 (6 bases). The ends were cut back, 5 bases at V and 9 bases at J, with 10 bases in the middle. Germline V gene sequence: CDR1 MDHEN, CDR2 SYDVKM. The CDR3 totals 11 residues. The CDR3 region has the DNA TGTGCCAGCAGTACCGGACAGAGCTACACCTTC. Encoded protein: CASSTGQSYTF.

V usage is TRBV6-2 or TRBV6-3 and J usage is TRBJ1-2, with 7 bases lining up with TRBD1. The CDR3 totals 15 residues. Unmatched junction bases numbered 3, after V lost 0 bases and J lost 2 bases. Germline assignment: CDR1 MNHEY and CDR2 SVGEGT. CDR3 amino acids: CASSYSTGRNYGYTF. The DNA of the CDR3 is TGTGCCAGCAGTTACTCGACAGGGAGGAACTATGGCTACACCTTC.

The V and J genes are TRBV6-5 and TRBJ2-1, with D possibly matching TRBD1 (7 bases). Germline V CDR1 and CDR2: MNHEY, SVGAGI. Trimming removed 10 bases from V and 8 bases from J, with 18 bases in between. This CDR3 comprises 13 residues. The CDR3 DNA is TGTGCCACCTTCAGGGGGGCTAAGCATGAGCAGTTCTTC. This translates into CATFRGAKHEQFF.

The genes are TRBV18 and TRBJ1-2; TRBD1 is a possible D gene (6 bases). The length of the CDR3 is 15 residues. V was pared by 2 bases and J by 3 bases, with 13 bases between. Germline CDR1 KGHSH, CDR2 LQKENI. CDR3 sequence reads: CASSPNSRTDYGYTF. CDR3 DNA sequence: TGTGCCAGCTCACCAAATAGTCGGACAGACTATGGCTACACCTTC. Using reference TRBV18 and TRBJ1-2 for the parts outside the CDR3, the full variable domain is NAGVMQNPRHLVRRRGQEARLRCSPMKGHSHVYWYRQLPEEGLKFMVYLQKENIIDESGMPKERFSAEFPKEGPSILRIQQVVRGDSAAYFCASSPNSRTDYGYTFGSGTRLTVV.

J is TRBJ1-1 and V is TRBV7-3; TRBD1 matches at 8 bases. The CDR3 contains 14 residues. Germline loops: CDR1 SGHTA, CDR2 FQGTGA. J was trimmed by 11 bases and V by 2 bases; bases with no gene match: 10. CDR3 DNA: TGTGCCAGCAGCTTAGAGTTTGGGACAGGTACGGCTTTCTTT. It encodes CASSLEFGTGTAFF.

This chain links TRBV18 with TRBJ1-1, with 8 bases lining up with TRBD1. This CDR3 spans 17 amino acids. J lost 1 base, V lost 6 bases, and 13 bases had no gene match. Germline CDR1 and CDR2: KGHSH and LQKENI. CDR3 bases: TGTGCCAGCTCCGGGACAGGAACAGCCTCTTCGAACACTGAAGCTTTCTTT. This translates into CASSGTGTASSNTEAFF.

V and J are TRBV7-2 and TRBJ2-3; the match to TRBD2 covers 10 bases. Germline loops: CDR1 SGHTA, CDR2 FQGNSA. The CDR3 length is 18 residues. J gave up 2 bases and V 2 bases, and 10 bases lay outside the gene matches. This CDR3 reads CASSLKGSSGGSTDTQYF. In DNA, the CDR3 is TGTGCCAGCAGCTTAAAAGGGTCTAGCGGGGGCTCCACAGATACGCAGTATTTT.

This rearrangement joins TRBV7-5 to TRBJ1-5; the D segment call TRBD1 is taken from the table without a DNA check. TRBV7-5 is flagged as a pseudogene. CDR3 length: 17 amino acids. CDR3 loop: CVRSPSRVLVGNQPQHF. The DNA of the CDR3 is TGTGTCAGAAGCCCATCCAGGGTTTTAGTTGGGAATCAGCCCCAGCATTTT.

The V call is TRBV11-2, the J call TRBJ1-6; 8 bases align to TRBD1. Trimming took 6 bases from V and 9 from J; bases not matched to a gene: 7. The germline gives CDR1 SGHAT, CDR2 FQNNGV. The length of the CDR3 is 14 residues. The CDR3 sequence: CASRLTGGSSPLHF. CDR3 DNA: TGTGCCAGCAGACTAACAGGGGGGAGTTCACCCCTCCACTTT. The full variable domain, its missing parts supplied by reference TRBV11-2 and TRBJ1-6, is EAGVAQSPRYKIIEKRQSVAFWCNPISGHATLYWYQQILGQGPKLLIQFQNNGVVDDSQLPKDRFSAERLKGVDSTLKIQPAKLEDSAVYLCASRLTGGSSPLHFGNGTRLTVT.

This clone was detected a few times. J is TRBJ1-1 and V is TRBV25-1, with D tentatively TRBD1 (6 bases). The CDR3 contains 13 residues. CDR1 and CDR2 from the germline V gene are MGHDK and SYGVNS. The ends were cut back, 4 bases at V and 10 bases at J, with 16 bases in the middle. The CDR3 loop reads CASSVMGALGAFF. The CDR3 DNA follows: TGTGCCAGCAGTGTAATGGGGGCACTCGGAGCTTTCTTT.

The chain couples TRBV29-1 to TRBJ1-2, with a weak D call TRBD1 (5 bases). V gave up 1 base and J gave up 7 bases, with 7 bases separating them. The CDR3 is 11 residues long. The germline V gene has CDR1 SQVTM and CDR2 ANQGSEA. CDR3 region: CSVEGGLGYTF. The CDR3 DNA sequence: TGCAGCGTTGAAGGGGGCCTTGGCTACACCTTC.

This clone showed up just a few times. The chain employs TRBV4-3 and TRBJ1-2; D ambiguous. V dropped 4 bases and J dropped 2 bases, with 11 bases sitting between them. The CDR3 extends over 14 amino acids. The germline V gene encodes CDR1 LGHNA and CDR2 YSLEER. For the CDR3, the DNA is TGCGCCAGCAGCCCTCTAGGGAGGAACTATGGCTACACCTTC. Its protein product is CASSPLGRNYGYTF.

V is TRBV5-1 and J is TRBJ1-1; D is undetermined. Trimming took 4 bases from V and 3 from J, leaving 10 bases between them. The CDR3 extends over 13 amino acids. Germline-derived CDR1 and CDR2 are SGHRS and YFSETQ. The CDR3 is CASSPTSDTEAFF. Here the CDR3 DNA reads TGCGCCAGCAGCCCGACTTCCGACACTGAAGCTTTCTTT.

The rearrangement uses TRBV19 and TRBJ2-1; 7 nucleotides line up with TRBD1. With V trimmed by 5 bases and J by 2 bases, 6 bases remained unmatched. The CDR3 has 15 amino acids. Germline values: CDR1 LNHDA, CDR2 SQIVND (reference sequence). In DNA form, the CDR3 reads TGTGCCAGTAGTCCGAGACAGGGAACCTACAATGAGCAGTTCTTC. Its translation: CASSPRQGTYNEQFF.

The CDR3 DNA is TGTGCCAGTAGTGGGGGGGATAATAATTCACCCCTCCACTTT. Translated: CASSGGDNNSPLHF. The genes are TRBV19 and TRBJ1-6, with D perhaps TRBD1 (5 bases). Per the germline V gene, CDR1 is LNHDA and CDR2 is SQIVND (reference sequence). This CDR3 has 14 amino acids. With 5 bases removed from V and 5 bases from J, the gap between germline ends came to 10 bases.

V usage is TRBV28 and J usage is TRBJ1-4; D is unresolved. Trimming left V 6 bases short and J 5 bases short, with 13 bases between. Looked up from germline, CDR1 is MDHEN and CDR2 is SYDVKM. The CDR3 runs 14 residues. As DNA, the CDR3 is TGTGCCAGCAGCTCTGGCCCCCCAAATGAAAAACTGTTTTTT. It specifies CASSSGPPNEKLFF.

The genes are TRBV6-1 and TRBJ1-5; D remains ambiguous. This CDR3 has 13 residues. The ends were cut back, 3 bases at V and 8 bases at J, with 11 bases in the middle. CDR1 is MNHNS, CDR2 SASEGT, per germline. CDR3 residues: CASSDGLAEPQHF. CDR3 DNA: TGTGCCAGCAGTGATGGTTTGGCCGAGCCCCAGCATTTT.

The chain uses TRBV18 and TRBJ1-6; TRBD1 agrees at 10 bases. The CDR3 has 15 residues. The V gene's germline CDR1 is KGHSH and CDR2 LQKENI. The V segment lost 4 bases and the J segment 8 bases; nucleotides outside the gene matches: 5. The CDR3 DNA is TGTGCCAGCTCACTTAGGACAGGGGGTGATTCACCCCTCCACTTT. Amino acid sequence: CASSLRTGGDSPLHF.

This chain joins TRBV3-1 (or the pseudogene TRBV3-2) and TRBJ2-1; 10 nucleotides line up with TRBD1. The CDR3 is made up of 16 amino acids. CDR1 is LGHDT and CDR2 is YNNKEL in the germline V gene (reference sequence). The ends lost 6 bases at V and 5 bases at J; junction bases unmatched: 10. The CDR3 DNA follows: TGTGCCAGCAGTTCCCAGGGACAGGGGTTCGACAATGAGCAGTTCTTC. Protein product: CASSSQGQGFDNEQFF.

The gene calls are TRBV18 and TRBJ2-2; TRBD2 matches at 10 bases. CDR1 and CDR2 (germline): KGHSH, LQKENI. V lost 10 bases and J lost 3; bases outside the gene matches: 11. CDR3 length: 16 amino acids. The CDR3 DNA is TGTGCCACCTTTTCCCCTGGACTAGCGGACACCGGGGAGCTGTTTTTT. Translating gives CATFSPGLADTGELFF.

The chain has TRBV5-1 and TRBJ2-2; 7 bases map to TRBD1. The CDR3 has 15 amino acids. V lost 1 base to trimming and J lost 4 bases; unmatched junction nucleotides: 4. Germline lookup yields CDR1 SGHRS and CDR2 YFSETQ. Written as DNA, the CDR3 is TGCGCCAGCAGCTTGCCAGGGGGTCGCACCGGGGAGCTGTTTTTT. Residues: CASSLPGGRTGELFF.

This chain links TRBV19 with TRBJ1-5, with D unclear. V lost 0 bases and J 0 bases, leaving 12 bases between the germline ends. CDR3 length: 17 residues. The germline CDR1 and CDR2 sequences are LNHDA and SQIVND (reference sequence). In DNA form, the CDR3 reads TGTGCCAGTAGTATAGATGGGAGGCAGAATAGCAATCAGCCCCAGCATTTT. Its protein is CASSIDGRQNSNQPQHF.

The chain uses TRBV4-2 and TRBJ1-1, with D possibly TRBD1 on 5 matching bases. This CDR3 is built from 12 residues. The V end lost 1 base, the J end lost 7 bases, and 7 bases lay between the germline ends. Per germline, CDR1 LGHNA and CDR2 YNFKEQ. The CDR3 here is CASSQGTGEAFF. The CDR3 bases are TGTGCCAGCAGCCAAGGAACAGGTGAAGCTTTCTTT.

Only a few counts were recorded for this clone. This chain connects TRBV5-1 to TRBJ1-2; 11 bases match TRBD1. V shed 2 bases, J shed 8 bases, and the junction held 5 bases outside the gene matches. Germline V CDR1 and CDR2: SGHRS, YFSETQ. The CDR3 extends over 14 amino acids. The CDR3 sequence: CASSLGTGGLGYTF. CDR3 bases: TGCGCCAGCAGCTTAGGGACAGGGGGTTTGGGCTACACCTTC.

The chain carries TRBV7-2 and TRBJ1-1, with D tentatively TRBD1 (5 bases). The V and J ends lost 3 bases and 7 bases respectively, with 12 bases between them. The CDR3 totals 13 residues. CDR1 is SGHTA and CDR2 is FQGNSA in the germline V gene. The CDR3 is CASSFAGSGEAFF. The CDR3, as DNA: TGTGCCAGCAGCTTCGCAGGGTCGGGTGAAGCTTTCTTT.

The V gene is TRBV7-2, the J gene TRBJ1-4; no definite D call. This CDR3 region has 14 residues. V dropped 2 bases and J dropped 3 bases, with 7 bases sitting between them. Germline CDR1 reads SGHTA; CDR2 reads FQGNSA. This CDR3 is CASSLSEANEKLFF. CDR3 nucleotide sequence: TGTGCCAGCAGCTTATCAGAGGCTAATGAAAAACTGTTTTTT. Supplemented by reference TRBV7-2 and TRBJ1-4, the full variable domain reads GAGVSQSPSNKVTEKGKDVELRCDPISGHTALYWYRQSLGQGLEFLIYFQGNSAPDKSGLPSDRFSAERTGGSVSTLTIQRTQQEDSAVYLCASSLSEANEKLFFGSGTQLSVL.

The rearrangement joins TRBV5-5 to TRBJ1-5, with 9 bases identical to TRBD1. V lost 1 base and J lost 0; bases outside the gene matches: 5. The length of the CDR3 is 17 residues. Germline loops: CDR1 SGHKS, CDR2 YYEKEE (reference sequence). CDR3 region: CASSLQDRGDSNQPQHF. CDR3 DNA sequence: TGTGCCAGCAGCTTGCAGGACAGGGGCGATAGCAATCAGCCCCAGCATTTT.

With regard to this clone: The sample contains more than one DNA sequence encoding this CDR3. V usage is TRBV7-2 and J usage is TRBJ2-3; 7 nucleotides agree with TRBD1. CDR3 size: 15 residues. After removal of 3 bases from V and 1 base from J, the junction contained 4 bases not matched to a gene. Germline CDR1 is SGHTA and CDR2 is FQGNSA. The CDR3 sequence: CASSLSGQGTDTQYF. The CDR3 coding sequence is TGTGCCAGCAGCTTGAGCGGACAGGGCACAGATACGCAGTATTTT.